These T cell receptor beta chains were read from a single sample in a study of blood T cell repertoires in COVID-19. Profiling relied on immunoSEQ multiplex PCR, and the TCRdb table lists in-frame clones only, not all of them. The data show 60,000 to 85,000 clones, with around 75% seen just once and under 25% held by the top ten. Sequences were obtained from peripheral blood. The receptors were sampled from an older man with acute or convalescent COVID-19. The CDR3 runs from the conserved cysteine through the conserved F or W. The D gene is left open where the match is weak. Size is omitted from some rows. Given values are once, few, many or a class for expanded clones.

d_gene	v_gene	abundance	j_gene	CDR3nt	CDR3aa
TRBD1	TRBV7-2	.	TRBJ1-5	TGTGCCAGCAGCTTTTATCTGGGACAGGGAGATCAGCCCCAGCATTTT	CASSFYLGQGDQPQHF
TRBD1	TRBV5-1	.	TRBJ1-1	TGCGCCAGCAGCTTGGATGGACAGGGGGCTGAAGCTTTCTTT	CASSLDGQGAEAFF
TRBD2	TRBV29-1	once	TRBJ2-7	TGCAGCGTCTCGGGGACTAGCGGGAGATCGTACGAGCAGTACTTC	CSVSGTSGRSYEQYF
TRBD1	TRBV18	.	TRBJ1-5	TGTGCCAGCTCACCAGGGACAGGCTGGAATCAGCCCCAGCATTTT	CASSPGTGWNQPQHF
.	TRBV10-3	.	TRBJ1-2	TGTGCCATCAAGGAGTATGGCTACACCTTC	CAIKEYGYTF
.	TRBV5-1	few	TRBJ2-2	TGCGCCAGCAGTAAGACAACCAACACCGGGGAGCTGTTTTTT	CASSKTTNTGELFF
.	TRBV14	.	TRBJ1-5	TGTGCCAGCAGCCAAGGTTGGAGTCAGCCCCAGCATTTT	CASSQGWSQPQHF
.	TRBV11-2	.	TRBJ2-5	TGTGCCAGCAGCTTAGGGCGGGCCCAAGAGACCCAGTACTTC	CASSLGRAQETQYF
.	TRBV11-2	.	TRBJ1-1	TGTGCCAGCAGCTTAGCAACCATCTCGGGCACTGAAGCTTTCTTT	CASSLATISGTEAFF
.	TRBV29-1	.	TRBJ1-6	TGCAGCGTTCAGGGGCCAAGCCTTAATTCACCCCTCCACTTT	CSVQGPSLNSPLHF
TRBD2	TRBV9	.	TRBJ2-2	TGTGCCAGCAGCGTAGGCAGCGGGAGAACCGGGGAGCTGTTTTTT	CASSVGSGRTGELFF
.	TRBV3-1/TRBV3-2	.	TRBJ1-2	TGTGCCAGCAGCCACTCAGGTTCCGTTGGCTACACCTTC	CASSHSGSVGYTF
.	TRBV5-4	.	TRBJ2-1	TGTGCCAGCAGACGGGGTGGGGATCCCTACAATGAGCAGTTCTTC	CASRRGGDPYNEQFF
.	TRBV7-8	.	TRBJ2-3	TGTGCCAGCAGTAACCGACTAGGGGGGGGGACAGATACGCAGTATTTT	CASSNRLGGGTDTQYF
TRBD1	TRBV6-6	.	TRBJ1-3	TGTGCCAGCAGGGACAGGGCAAGCTCTGGAAACACCATATATTTT	CASRDRASSGNTIYF
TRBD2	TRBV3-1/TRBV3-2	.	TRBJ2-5	TGTGCCAGCAGGGCCAGCGGGGGCGCCCAAGAGACCCAGTACTTC	CASRASGGAQETQYF
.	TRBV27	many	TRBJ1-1	TGTGCCAGCAGTCCCCTATTGAGCGGGACGAACACTGAAGCTTTCTTT	CASSPLLSGTNTEAFF
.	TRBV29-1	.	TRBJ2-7	TGCAGCGTCCTACGGCCGGGCGGGTACGAGCAGTACTTC	CSVLRPGGYEQYF
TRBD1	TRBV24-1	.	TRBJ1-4	TGTGCCACCAGTGATTCGCCCCCCGGGACAGGGATTGAAAAACTGTTTTTT	CATSDSPPGTGIEKLFF
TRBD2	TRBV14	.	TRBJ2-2	TGTGCCAGCAGCCCCGGGACTAGCGGGAGGGTCGGCACCGGGGAGCTGTTTTTT	CASSPGTSGRVGTGELFF
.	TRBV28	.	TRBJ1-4	TGTGCCATTGGTGGGCAGGCCTCAACTAATGAAAAACTGTTTTTT	CAIGGQASTNEKLFF
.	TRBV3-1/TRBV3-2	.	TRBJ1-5	TGTGCCAGCAGCCCGGGGGGAGTTTTGGGCAATCAGCCCCAGCATTTT	CASSPGGVLGNQPQHF
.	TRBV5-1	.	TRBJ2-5	TGCGCCAGCAGCTTGGCGCCCCATGGGGCAGAGACCCAGTACTTC	CASSLAPHGAETQYF
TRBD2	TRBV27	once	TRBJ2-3	TGTGCCAGCAGCTCCGAGCTAGCGGGAACAGATACGCAGTATTTT	CASSSELAGTDTQYF
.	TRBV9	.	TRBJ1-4	TGTGCCAGCAGCGTAGGGAGCACAATTGCAACTAATGAAAAACTGTTTTTT	CASSVGSTIATNEKLFF
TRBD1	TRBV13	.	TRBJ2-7	TGTGCCAGCCACCGGGACAGGGGGCCGTACGAGCAGTACTTC	CASHRDRGPYEQYF
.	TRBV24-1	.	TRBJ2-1	TGTGCCACCAGTGATTTGAACCGAGGGCGGGAGCAGTTCTTC	CATSDLNRGREQFF